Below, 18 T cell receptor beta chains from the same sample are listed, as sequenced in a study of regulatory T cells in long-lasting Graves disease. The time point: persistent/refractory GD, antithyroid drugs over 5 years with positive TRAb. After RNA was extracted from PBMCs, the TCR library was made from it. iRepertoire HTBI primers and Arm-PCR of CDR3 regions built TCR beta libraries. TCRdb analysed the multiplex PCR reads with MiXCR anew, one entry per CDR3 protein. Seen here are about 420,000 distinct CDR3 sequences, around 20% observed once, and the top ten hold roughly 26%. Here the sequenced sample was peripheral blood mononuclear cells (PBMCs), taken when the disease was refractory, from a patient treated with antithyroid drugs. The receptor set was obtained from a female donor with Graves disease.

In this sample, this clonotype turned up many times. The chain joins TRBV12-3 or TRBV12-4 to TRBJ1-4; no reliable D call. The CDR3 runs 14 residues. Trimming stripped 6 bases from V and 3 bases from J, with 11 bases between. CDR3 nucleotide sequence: TGTGCCAGCAGCCGAAGGGCCCCTAATGAAAAACTGTTTTTT. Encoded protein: CASSRRAPNEKLFF.

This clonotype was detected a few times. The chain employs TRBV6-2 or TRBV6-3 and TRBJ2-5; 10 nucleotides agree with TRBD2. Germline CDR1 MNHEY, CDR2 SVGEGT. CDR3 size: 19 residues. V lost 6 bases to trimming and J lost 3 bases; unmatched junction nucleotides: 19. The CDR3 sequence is CASSRRGTEGLAGEETQYF. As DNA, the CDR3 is TGTGCCAGCAGCCGACGAGGGACGGAGGGCCTAGCGGGGGAAGAGACCCAGTACTTC.

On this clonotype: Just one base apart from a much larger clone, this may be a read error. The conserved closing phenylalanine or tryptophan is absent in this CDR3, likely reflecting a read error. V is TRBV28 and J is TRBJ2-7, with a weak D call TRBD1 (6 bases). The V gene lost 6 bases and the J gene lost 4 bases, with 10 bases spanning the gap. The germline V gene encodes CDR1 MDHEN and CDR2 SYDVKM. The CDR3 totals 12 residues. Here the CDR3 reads CASSRQEYEQYL. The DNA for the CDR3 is TGTGCCAGCAGCCGACAGGAGTACGAGCAGTACCTC.

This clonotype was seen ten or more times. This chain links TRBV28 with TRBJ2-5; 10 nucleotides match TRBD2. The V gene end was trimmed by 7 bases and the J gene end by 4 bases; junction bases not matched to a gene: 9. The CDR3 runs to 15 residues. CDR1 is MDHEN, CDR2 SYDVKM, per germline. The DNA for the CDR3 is TGTGCCAGCACCGAGCGGGAGGGCCCTCGAGAGACCCAGTACTTC. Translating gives CASTEREGPRETQYF.

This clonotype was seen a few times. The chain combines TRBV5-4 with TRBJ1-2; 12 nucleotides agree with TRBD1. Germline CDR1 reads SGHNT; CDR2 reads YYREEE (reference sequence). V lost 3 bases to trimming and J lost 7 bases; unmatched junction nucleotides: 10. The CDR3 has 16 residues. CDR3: CASSSDGTGGAVGYTF. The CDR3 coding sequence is TGTGCCAGCAGCTCGGACGGGACAGGGGGCGCGGTTGGCTACACCTTC.

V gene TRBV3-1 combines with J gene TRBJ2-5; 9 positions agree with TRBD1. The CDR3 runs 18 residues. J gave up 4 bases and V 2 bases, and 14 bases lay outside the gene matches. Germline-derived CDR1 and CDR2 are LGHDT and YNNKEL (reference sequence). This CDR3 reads CASSQKRPRQGVGETQYF. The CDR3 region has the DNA TGTGCCAGCAGCCAAAAAAGGCCCCGACAGGGGGTGGGAGAGACCCAGTACTTC.

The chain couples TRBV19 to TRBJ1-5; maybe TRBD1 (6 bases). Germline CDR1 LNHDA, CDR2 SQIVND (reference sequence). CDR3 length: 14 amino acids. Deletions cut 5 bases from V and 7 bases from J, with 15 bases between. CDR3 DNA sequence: TGTGCCAGTAGTGTATCAGGGGCACAACAGCCCCAGCATTTT. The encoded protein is CASSVSGAQQPQHF.

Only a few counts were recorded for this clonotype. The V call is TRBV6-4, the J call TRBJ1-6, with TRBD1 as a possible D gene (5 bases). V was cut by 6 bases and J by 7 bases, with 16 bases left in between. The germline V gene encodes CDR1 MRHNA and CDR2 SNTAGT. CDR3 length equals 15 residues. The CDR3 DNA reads TGTGCCAGCAGATCCTCGGCCCAGGGAAATTCACCCCTCCACTTT. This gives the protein CASRSSAQGNSPLHF.

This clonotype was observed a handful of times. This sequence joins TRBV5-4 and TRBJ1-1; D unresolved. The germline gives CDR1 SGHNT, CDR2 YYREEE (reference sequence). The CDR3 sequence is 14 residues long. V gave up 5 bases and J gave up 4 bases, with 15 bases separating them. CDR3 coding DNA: TGTGCCAGCAGAAACGATGAGACCCGCACTGAAGCTTTCTTT. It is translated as CASRNDETRTEAFF.

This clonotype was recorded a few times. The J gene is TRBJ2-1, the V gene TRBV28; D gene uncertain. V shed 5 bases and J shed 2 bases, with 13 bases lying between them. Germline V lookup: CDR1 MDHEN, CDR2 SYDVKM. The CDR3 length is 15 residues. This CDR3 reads CASSLDSRTYNEQFF. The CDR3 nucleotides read TGTGCCAGCAGTCTCGACTCGAGGACCTACAATGAGCAGTTCTTC.

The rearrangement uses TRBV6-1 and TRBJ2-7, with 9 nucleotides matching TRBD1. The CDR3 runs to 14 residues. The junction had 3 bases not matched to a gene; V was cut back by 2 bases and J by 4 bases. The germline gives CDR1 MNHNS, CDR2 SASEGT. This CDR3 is CASSETGGLYEQYF. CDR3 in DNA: TGTGCCAGCAGTGAAACAGGGGGCTTATACGAGCAGTACTTC.

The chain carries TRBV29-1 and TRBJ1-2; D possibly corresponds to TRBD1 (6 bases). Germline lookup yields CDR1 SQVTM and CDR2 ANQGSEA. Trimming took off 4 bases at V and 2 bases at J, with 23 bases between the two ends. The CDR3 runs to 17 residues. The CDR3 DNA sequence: TGCAGCGTTGGGTCAGGCCTCATCAGGGGTGGGAACTATGGCTACACCTTC. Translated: CSVGSGLIRGGNYGYTF. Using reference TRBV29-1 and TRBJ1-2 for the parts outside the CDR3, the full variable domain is SAVISQKPSRDICQRGTSLTIQCQVDSQVTMMFWYRQQPGQSLTLIATANQGSEATYESGFVIDKFPISRPNLTFSTLTVSNMSPEDSSIYLCSVGSGLIRGGNYGYTFGSGTRLTVV.

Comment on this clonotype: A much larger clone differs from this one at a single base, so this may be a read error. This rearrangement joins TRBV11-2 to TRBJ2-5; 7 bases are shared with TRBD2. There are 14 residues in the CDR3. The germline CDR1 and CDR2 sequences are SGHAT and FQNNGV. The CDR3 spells CASSPREVEEIQYF. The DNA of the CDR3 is TGTGCCAGCAGTCCCCGGGAGGTTGAAGAGATCCAGTACTTC.

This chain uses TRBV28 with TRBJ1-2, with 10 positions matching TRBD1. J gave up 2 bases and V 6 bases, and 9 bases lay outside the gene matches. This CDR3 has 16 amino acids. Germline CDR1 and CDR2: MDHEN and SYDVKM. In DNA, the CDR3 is TGTGCCAGCAGCCCCGGGACAGGGGCCAAGAACTATGGCTACACCTTC. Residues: CASSPGTGAKNYGYTF.

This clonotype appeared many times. The CDR3: CASSELAGSGKLFF. DNA for the CDR3: TGTGCCAGCAGTGAATTGGCAGGCAGCGGGAAACTGTTTTTT. This chain joins TRBV28 and TRBJ1-4, with D uncertain. Germline loops: CDR1 MDHEN, CDR2 SYDVKM. CDR3 size: 14 residues. V shed 5 bases and J shed 11 bases, with 18 bases lying between them. Using reference TRBV28 and TRBJ1-4 for the parts outside the CDR3, the full variable domain is DVKVTQSSRYLVKRTGEKVFLECVQDMDHENMFWYRQDPGLGLRLIYFSYDVKMKEKGDIPEGYSVSREKKERFSLILESASTNQTSMYLCASSELAGSGKLFFGSGTQLSVL.

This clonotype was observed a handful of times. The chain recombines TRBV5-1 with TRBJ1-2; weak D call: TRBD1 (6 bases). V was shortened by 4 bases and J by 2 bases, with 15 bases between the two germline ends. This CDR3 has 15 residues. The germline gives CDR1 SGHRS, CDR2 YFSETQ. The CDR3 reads CASSTSTGTNYGYTF. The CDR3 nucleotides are TGCGCCAGCAGCACATCAACAGGGACCAACTATGGCTACACCTTC.

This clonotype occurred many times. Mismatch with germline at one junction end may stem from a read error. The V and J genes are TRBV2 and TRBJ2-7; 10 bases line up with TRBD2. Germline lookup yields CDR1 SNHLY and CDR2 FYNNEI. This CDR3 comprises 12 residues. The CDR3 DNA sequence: TGTGCCAGCAGGGGGACTAGCGTTTCTTCCCTTTTC. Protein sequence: CASRGTSVSSLF.

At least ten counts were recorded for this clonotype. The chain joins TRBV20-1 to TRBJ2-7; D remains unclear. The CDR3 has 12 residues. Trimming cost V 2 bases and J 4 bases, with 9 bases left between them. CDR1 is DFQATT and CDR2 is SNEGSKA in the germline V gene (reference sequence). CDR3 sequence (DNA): TGCAGTGCTAGAAGTTACGGTTACGAGCAGTACTTC. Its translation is CSARSYGYEQYF.